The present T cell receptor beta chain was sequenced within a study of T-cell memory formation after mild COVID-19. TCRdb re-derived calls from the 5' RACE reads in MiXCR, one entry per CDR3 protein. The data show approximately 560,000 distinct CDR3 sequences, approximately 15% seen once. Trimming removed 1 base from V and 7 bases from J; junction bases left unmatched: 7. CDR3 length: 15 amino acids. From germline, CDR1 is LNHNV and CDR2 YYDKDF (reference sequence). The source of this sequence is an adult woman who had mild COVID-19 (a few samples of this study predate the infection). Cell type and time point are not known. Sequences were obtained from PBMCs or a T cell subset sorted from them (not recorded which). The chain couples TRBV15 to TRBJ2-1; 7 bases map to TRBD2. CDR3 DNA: TGTGCCACCAGCAGAGGGGAGGGCATATGGAATGAGCAGTTCTTC. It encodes CATSRGEGIWNEQFF.